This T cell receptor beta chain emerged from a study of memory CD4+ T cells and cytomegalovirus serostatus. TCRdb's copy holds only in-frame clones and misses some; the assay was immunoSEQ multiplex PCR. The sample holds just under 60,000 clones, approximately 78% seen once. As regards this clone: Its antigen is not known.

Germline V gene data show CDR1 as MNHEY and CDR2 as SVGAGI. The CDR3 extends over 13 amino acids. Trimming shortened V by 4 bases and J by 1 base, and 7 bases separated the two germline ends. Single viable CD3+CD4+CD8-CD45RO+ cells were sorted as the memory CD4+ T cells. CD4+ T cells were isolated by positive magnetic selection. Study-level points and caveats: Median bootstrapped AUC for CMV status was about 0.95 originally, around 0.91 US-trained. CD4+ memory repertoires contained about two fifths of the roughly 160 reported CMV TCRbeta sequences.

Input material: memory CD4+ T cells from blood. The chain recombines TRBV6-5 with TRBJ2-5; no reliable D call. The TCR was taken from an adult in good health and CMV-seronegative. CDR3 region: CASSFRAQETQYF. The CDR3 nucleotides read TGTGCCAGCAGTTTCCGGGCCCAAGAGACCCAGTACTTC.